These 10 T cell receptor beta chains were all obtained from the same sample, sequenced in a study of CD8 T cells in Susac syndrome. Roughly 0.45 to 1 ug RNA was reverse transcribed with random hexamers. MiXCR, applied by TCRdb to the immunoSEQ multiplex PCR reads, yields one record per CDR3 protein. The data hold about 190,000 distinct CDR3 sequences, with approximately 95% observed a single time. Sequenced: CD8+ T cells from PBMCs. The source is a human donor with Susac syndrome.

V usage is TRBV24-1 and J usage is TRBJ2-3; perhaps TRBD2 as D (6 bases). The germline CDR1 and CDR2 sequences are KGHDR and SFDVKD. Trimming cost V 4 bases and J 0 bases, with 16 bases left between them. CDR3 size: 17 residues. The CDR3 is CATSDSRLEISTDTQYF. The CDR3 DNA sequence: TGTGCCACCAGTGACTCCCGACTAGAGATCAGCACAGATACGCAGTATTTT.

This chain uses TRBV5-6 with TRBJ1-2; 8 positions agree with TRBD1. There are 13 residues in the CDR3. The V and J ends lost 4 bases and 6 bases, in that order; junction bases with no gene match: 5. Germline V gene sequence: CDR1 SGHDT, CDR2 YYEEEE. CDR3 residues: CASSQGAPNGYTF. The CDR3 DNA sequence: TGTGCCAGCAGCCAGGGGGCGCCTAATGGCTACACCTTC. The entire variable domain, with the rest obtained from reference TRBV5-6 and TRBJ1-2, is as follows: DAGVTQSPTHLIKTRGQQVTLRCSPKSGHDTVSWYQQALGQGPQFIFQYYEEEERQRGNFPDRFSGHQFPNYSSELNVNALLLGDSALYLCASSQGAPNGYTFGSGTRLTVV.

The chain employs TRBV28 and TRBJ1-1, with TRBD1 as a possible D gene (5 bases). Germline CDR1 reads MDHEN; CDR2 reads SYDVKM. The V end lost 6 bases, the J end lost 0 bases, and 14 bases lay between the germline ends. The CDR3 contains 15 residues. The CDR3 region is CASRITGNLNTEAFF. CDR3 nucleotides: TGTGCCAGCAGAATCACAGGAAATTTGAACACTGAAGCTTTCTTT.

The table lists this clonotype with a count of one. The DNA for the CDR3 is TGCAGCGTTGATTACGGGGATGGAAACACCATATATTTT. As protein: CSVDYGDGNTIYF. The chain couples TRBV29-1 to TRBJ1-3; D unclear. CDR3 length equals 13 residues. Germline V CDR1 and CDR2: SQVTM, ANQGSEA. Deletions cut 3 bases from V and 3 bases from J, with 9 bases between.

V is TRBV15 and J is TRBJ2-7; 7 bases match TRBD2. CDR3 size: 15 residues. Trimming took 2 bases from V and 3 from J; bases not matched to a gene: 7. Germline assignment: CDR1 LNHNV and CDR2 YYDKDF (reference sequence). The CDR3 coding sequence is TGTGCCACCAGCAGACCGGAGACTAGCAGCTACGAGCAGTACTTC. Its protein is CATSRPETSSYEQYF.

V usage is TRBV20-1 and J usage is TRBJ2-5, with 7 bases that match TRBD2. This CDR3 contains 12 residues. The germline V gene encodes CDR1 DFQATT and CDR2 SNEGSKA (reference sequence). The V gene end was trimmed by 6 bases and the J gene end by 2 bases; junction bases not matched to a gene: 3. The CDR3 spells CSAWTSQETQYF. CDR3 in DNA: TGCAGTGCGTGGACTAGTCAAGAGACCCAGTACTTC.

J is TRBJ2-3 and V is TRBV27; D is unclear. Germline V gives CDR1 MNHEY, CDR2 SMNVEV (reference sequence). CDR3 size: 16 residues. V lost 6 bases and J lost 0, with 16 bases in between. CDR3 bases: TGTGCCAGCAGAAACCTGGTAGTCCCGAGCACAGATACGCAGTATTTT. Its translation is CASRNLVVPSTDTQYF.

The rearrangement links TRBV9 to TRBJ1-2; possible D gene TRBD1, 5 bases. Trimming took off 4 bases at V and 7 bases at J, with 17 bases between the two ends. Per germline, CDR1 SGDLS and CDR2 YYNGEE. The CDR3 has 14 amino acids. The chain's CDR3 is CASSPRRGIRGYTF. CDR3 DNA: TGTGCCAGCAGCCCAAGACGGGGGATCCGTGGCTACACCTTC.

The CDR3 DNA sequence: TGTGCCAGCAGCTTGGACCAGGGGACCTATGGCTACACCTTC. The encoded protein is CASSLDQGTYGYTF. V is TRBV5-5 and J is TRBJ1-2; possible D gene TRBD1, 6 bases. This CDR3 has 14 amino acids. Germline CDR1 and CDR2: SGHKS and YYEKEE (reference sequence). Trimming removed 0 bases at V and 4 bases at J, with 10 bases between.

This chain uses TRBV6-1 with TRBJ1-1, with D possibly TRBD1 on 6 matching bases. CDR1 MNHNS and CDR2 SASEGT come from the germline V gene. This CDR3 region has 16 residues. V was trimmed by 1 base and J by 1 base, leaving 13 bases between them. In DNA, the CDR3 is TGTGCCAGCAGTGAAGGGACAGTAATCCCGAACACTGAAGCTTTCTTT. Translated, it gives CASSEGTVIPNTEAFF.